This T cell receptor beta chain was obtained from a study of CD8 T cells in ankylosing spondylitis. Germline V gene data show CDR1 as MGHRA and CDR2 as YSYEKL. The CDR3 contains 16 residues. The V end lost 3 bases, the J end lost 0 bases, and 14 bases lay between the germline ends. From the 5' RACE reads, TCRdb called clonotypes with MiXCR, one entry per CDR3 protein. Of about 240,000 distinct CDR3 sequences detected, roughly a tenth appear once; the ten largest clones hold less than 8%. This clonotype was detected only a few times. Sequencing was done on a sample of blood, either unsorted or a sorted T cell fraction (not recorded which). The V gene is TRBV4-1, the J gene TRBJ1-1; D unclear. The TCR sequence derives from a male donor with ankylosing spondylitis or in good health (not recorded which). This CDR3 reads CASSHPRGEMNTEAFF. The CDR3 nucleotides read TGCGCCAGCAGCCACCCCCGCGGGGAAATGAACACTGAAGCTTTCTTT.